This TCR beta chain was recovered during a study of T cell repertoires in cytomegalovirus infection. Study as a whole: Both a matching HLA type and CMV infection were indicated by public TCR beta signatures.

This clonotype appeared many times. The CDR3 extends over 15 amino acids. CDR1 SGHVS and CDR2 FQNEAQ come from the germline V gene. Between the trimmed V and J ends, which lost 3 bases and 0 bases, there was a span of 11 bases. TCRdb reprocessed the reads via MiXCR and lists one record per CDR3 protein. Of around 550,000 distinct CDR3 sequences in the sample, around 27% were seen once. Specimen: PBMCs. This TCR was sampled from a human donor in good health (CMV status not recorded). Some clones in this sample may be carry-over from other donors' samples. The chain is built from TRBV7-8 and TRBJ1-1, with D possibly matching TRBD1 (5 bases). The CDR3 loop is CASSFHRNMNTEAFF. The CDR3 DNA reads TGTGCCAGCAGCTTTCACAGGAACATGAACACTGAAGCTTTCTTT.